This T cell receptor (beta chain) was recorded in a study of CXCR3-negative and CXCR3-positive naive CD8 T cells. CDR1 SGHRS and CDR2 YFSETQ come from the germline V gene. The CDR3 is made up of 16 amino acids. General study results and limits: CXCR3-positive naive cells carried more hydrophobic TRB CDR3s than CXCR3-negative ones.

To note about this clonotype: As yet, its antigen is unknown.

Libraries of TRB cDNA were made by 5' RACE and carried UMIs. From its re-call of the 5' RACE reads, TCRdb lists each CDR3 protein once, without DNA. This sample's table has 150,000 to 170,000 distinct CDR3 sequences. The sequencing sample was made of naive CXCR3+ CD8+ T cells from blood. The subset: CD45RO-CCR7+CD27+CD95- naive CD8+ T cells expressing CXCR3 (TNR3+). V gene TRBV5-1 combines with J gene TRBJ1-2; TCRdb reports TRBD1, a call that lacks DNA to check it against. The clonotype originates from a human donor in good health. Some clones in this sample may be carry-over from other donors' samples. The CDR3 reads CASSLVGGARINGYTF.